Here is one T cell receptor (beta chain) with its context. This clone was counted only a few times. Its target antigen remains unknown. Qualities for individual bases were not recorded, and no much larger clone is one base off. Trimming accounts for 6 bases at V and 6 bases at J, while the number of junction bases matched to no gene is 6. In the germline V gene, CDR1 corresponds to MDHEN and CDR2 to SYDVKM. Including the terminal cysteine and phenylalanine, the CDR3 comprises 13 residues. Solely the CDR3 DNA is kept, with 39 bases framed from the first base. Participants in the prospective study were enrolled through a virtual design, were aged about 18 to 90 years, and lived in approximately 25 United States geographic areas. In the prospective study, cohorts were assigned on the basis of participant-reported clinical history obtained from a screening survey and a study questionnaire. Recovered participants in ImmuneRACE Cohort 3 were defined as having two consecutive negative NP/OP PCR tests, clearance from a healthcare professional, or resolution of symptoms. In the prospective study, whole blood, serum and a nasopharyngeal or oropharyngeal swab were collected from each participant by mobile phlebotomists. Prospective study participants could optionally give additional blood draws and questionnaires over a 2-month period. Prospective study blood samples were shipped either frozen or at room temperature before DNA extraction.

TCRbeta CDR3 regions were amplified from genomic DNA using the immunoSEQ Assay, a bias-controlled multiplex PCR. As for the authors' bioinformatics: Within the assay, amplification of reference gene primers was used to estimate how many nucleated cells each sample contained. To quantify the absolute abundance of each unique TCRbeta CDR3 rearrangement, sequence reads were collapsed and filtered. For each sample, productive Simpson clonality was calculated as the square root of Simpson's diversity index over productive rearrangements. TCRdb retrieved this table from immuneACCESS and kept in-frame rearrangements only. Not all clones are present; in checked studies, unresolved V genes account for under half, and no reason is known for the remainder. For V, J and clone size, that table is used; D and trimming come from the DNA. The sample table holds 300,000 to 400,000 clones, of which 88% were seen once. Over 4.5% of the sample is taken by the ten largest.

The data were obtained in a study of blood T cell repertoires in COVID-19 (dated by TCRdb to the early 2020s). For context, the study as a whole: Samples covering the acute and convalescent phases of COVID-19 were provided by collaborators in the United States, Italy and Spain. The material from the prospective study consisted of cDNA or gDNA derived from T cells, B-cell-depleted T cells, or PBMCs. Subjects who had been exposed to COVID-19, were actively infected with it, or had recovered from it provided the deeply sampled blood TCRbeta repertoires that made up the dataset. The repertoires were released in a freely available public database intended as a resource for research on the immune response to SARS-CoV-2. Samples came from the ongoing ImmuneRACE study (first 160 participants) plus 1,254 subjects from 6 global collaborators. A de-identified subject ID, COVID-19 status, age in years and sex were almost always included in the sample metadata. Where HLA class I and class II types were available, the types were taken from metadata supplied by the sample provider, not from assay-based typing.

What the research found in general, with its limitations: The amount of clinical and demographic metadata varied by source and participant and was provided uncurated.

Sequenced sample: PBMCs or T cells enriched from blood (not recorded which). The sequence links TRBV28 to TRBJ1-2; 8 junctional bases match TRBD1. The TCR sequence derives from a man aged 30 to 45 who had recovered from COVID-19. The DNA sequence reads TGTGCCAGCAGACCCCCGGACAGGGATGGCTACACCTTC. Translated, it reads CASRPPDRDGYTF.